This T cell receptor beta chain comes out of a study of cytomegalovirus exposure and HLA in healthy donors. Study results and caveats: A later analysis showed that HLA-associated TCR beta chains had undergone more clonal expansion than equally common others.

Remarks on this clone: What it binds is not known.

The PCR had 60 Vbeta and 13 Jbeta primers. Produced via immunoSEQ multiplex PCR; TCRdb's table is partial and in-frame only. This table holds some 150,000 clones, more than 75% found once. The source of this sequence is a woman in her 30s in good health and CMV-seronegative. Sequencing was done on a sample of PBMCs.

CDR3 amino acids: CASSPQDSHSGNTIYF. For the CDR3, the DNA is TGTGCCAGCAGCCCACAGGACAGCCACTCTGGAAACACCATATATTTT. The genes are TRBV7-6 and TRBJ1-3; D is perhaps TRBD1 (6 bases). Germline V CDR1 and CDR2: SGHVS, FNYEAQ. The CDR3 runs 16 residues. V was trimmed by 5 bases and J by 0 bases, leaving 14 bases between them. The complete variable domain, with remaining parts taken from reference TRBV7-6 and TRBJ1-3, reads GAGVSQSPRYKVTKRGQDVALRCDPISGHVSLYWYRQALGQGPEFLTYFNYEAQQDKSGLPNDRFSAERPEGSISTLTIQRTEQRDSAMYRCASSPQDSHSGNTIYFGEGSWLTVV.